The 25 T cell receptor beta chains listed next were all sequenced from one sample in a study of T-cell reconstitution after alpha-beta-depleted transplantation in children. Unique molecular identifiers were used in preparing the TCRbeta library. TCRdb called the PCR reads again in MiXCR, with one record for every CDR3 protein. The table includes approximately 110,000 distinct CDR3 sequences, 23% detected once. Sample: PBMCs, mostly from graft donor cells, taken 180 days after TCRalphabeta/CD19-depleted stem cell transplant. The receptors here all came from a male patient between 2 and 10 years old who had a stem cell transplant for chronic granulomatous disease, so the T cells may come from the graft donor.

The rearrangement uses TRBV28 and TRBJ2-1, with D hard to call. Germline V lookup: CDR1 MDHEN, CDR2 SYDVKM. The CDR3 runs to 15 residues. The germline V and J ends were trimmed by 6 bases and 0 bases, with 12 bases remaining between them. The CDR3 DNA follows: TGTGCCAGCAGCCAACGACCCCGCTCCTACAATGAGCAGTTCTTC. Protein: CASSQRPRSYNEQFF.

There are many counts of this clonotype. V usage is TRBV20-1 and J usage is TRBJ2-7, with 9 nucleotides matching TRBD2. The J segment lost 0 bases and the V segment lost 5 bases, leaving 8 bases of the junction unmatched. The germline V gene encodes CDR1 DFQATT and CDR2 SNEGSKA (reference sequence). CDR3 size: 15 residues. CDR3 protein: CSASKPAGGSYEQYF. CDR3 sequence (DNA): TGCAGTGCTTCCAAGCCAGCGGGAGGCTCCTACGAGCAGTACTTC.

The chain links TRBV5-1 to TRBJ1-1; D might be TRBD1 (6 bases). This CDR3 has 15 amino acids. V was clipped by 0 bases and J by 3 bases, with 12 bases between them. The germline gives CDR1 SGHRS, CDR2 YFSETQ. The CDR3 bases are TGCGCCAGCAGCTTGGTTCAGGGGATGGACACTGAAGCTTTCTTT. Its translation: CASSLVQGMDTEAFF.

This clonotype was counted ten times or more. This rearrangement joins TRBV27 to TRBJ2-7, with TRBD1 matching over 10 bases. The CDR3 covers 14 residues. Trimming cost V 8 bases and J 3 bases; bases outside gene matches: 7. Per germline, CDR1 MNHEY and CDR2 SMNVEV (reference sequence). The CDR3 region has the DNA TGTGCCAGCCAGGGCGGGACAGGGGTCTACGAGCAGTACTTC. This codes for CASQGGTGVYEQYF.

This clonotype showed up many times. The rearrangement joins TRBV28 to TRBJ2-1, with D possibly TRBD1 on 5 matching bases. The germline V gene encodes CDR1 MDHEN and CDR2 SYDVKM. The CDR3 runs 20 residues. V dropped 2 bases and J dropped 0 bases, with 23 bases sitting between them. The DNA of the CDR3 is TGTGCCAGCAGTTTAGTTGGGGCGGAATCTAGGCCCACCTCCTACAATGAGCAGTTCTTC. This codes for CASSLVGAESRPTSYNEQFF.

This rearrangement joins TRBV5-1 to TRBJ2-5; the D is unclear. The CDR3 is 11 amino acids. The V and J ends lost 5 bases and 5 bases respectively, with 7 bases between them. Germline V gene lookup returns CDR1 SGHRS and CDR2 YFSETQ. The CDR3 DNA reads TGCGCCAGCAGGAAAACGGAGACCCAGTACTTC. Amino acids: CASRKTETQYF. Based on the CDR3 plus reference TRBV5-1 and TRBJ2-5, the full variable domain is KAGVTQTPRYLIKTRGQQVTLSCSPISGHRSVSWYQQTPGQGLQFLFEYFSETQRNKGNFPGRFSGRQFSNSRSEMNVSTLELGDSALYLCASRKTETQYFGPGTRLLVL.

The genes are TRBV29-1 and TRBJ2-7; D not resolved. The CDR3 is made up of 12 amino acids. Germline CDR1 is SQVTM and CDR2 is ANQGSEA. Deletions cut 8 bases from V and 3 bases from J, with 14 bases between. The CDR3 DNA follows: TGCAGCTTAGAGTCCGTACACTACGAGCAGTACTTC. This translates into CSLESVHYEQYF.

This clonotype was seen at least ten times. The chain is built from TRBV7-2 and TRBJ2-2; D is undetermined. This CDR3 has 12 residues. V lost 0 bases, J lost 6 bases, and 2 bases lay in between. Germline V gene lookup returns CDR1 SGHTA and CDR2 FQGNSA. The CDR3 DNA is TGTGCCAGCAGCTTAGCGTCCGGGGAGCTGTTTTTT. It yields the protein CASSLASGELFF.

This clonotype was seen only a few times. This rearrangement joins TRBV7-8 to TRBJ2-7; D could derive from TRBD1 or TRBD2 (6 bases each). The CDR3 totals 11 residues. The germline CDR1 and CDR2 sequences are SGHVS and FQNEAQ. The V end lost 10 bases, the J end lost 2 bases, and 9 bases lay between the germline ends. The CDR3 sequence is CATGGTYEQYF. Written as DNA, the CDR3 is TGTGCCACCGGGGGCACCTACGAGCAGTACTTC.

There are many counts of this clonotype. The chain recombines TRBV6-5 with TRBJ1-1; D call uncertain. The CDR3 runs 14 residues. V was cut by 0 bases and J by 5 bases, with 10 bases left in between. Germline V gene data show CDR1 as MNHEY and CDR2 as SVGAGI. CDR3: CASSYSRAGTEAFF. In DNA, the CDR3 is TGTGCCAGCAGTTACTCAAGGGCGGGTACTGAAGCTTTCTTT.

This clonotype appeared many times. The chain couples TRBV5-1 to TRBJ2-7, with no clear D. The CDR3 runs to 17 residues. V was trimmed by 0 bases and J by 5 bases, leaving 21 bases between them. Germline-derived CDR1 and CDR2 are SGHRS and YFSETQ. The CDR3 protein is CASSLVVGPGRGDEQYF. The CDR3 region has the DNA TGCGCCAGCAGCTTGGTGGTCGGGCCTGGGCGAGGCGACGAGCAGTACTTC.

This clonotype has just a few counts. The chain links TRBV7-6 to TRBJ2-2; TRBD1 matches 9 bases. Germline CDR1 reads SGHVS; CDR2 reads FNYEAQ. The CDR3 runs 16 residues. The trim removed 8 bases at V and 1 base at J, leaving 8 bases unmatched. The CDR3 spells CASGHRGRGNTGELFF. For the CDR3, the DNA is TGTGCCAGCGGGCACAGGGGGCGCGGGAACACCGGGGAGCTGTTTTTT.

Only a few counts were recorded for this clonotype. The gene calls are TRBV28 and TRBJ1-6; TRBD1 is a possible D gene (6 bases). The germline V gene encodes CDR1 MDHEN and CDR2 SYDVKM. This CDR3 region has 16 residues. The V gene lost 2 bases and the J gene lost 7 bases, with 15 bases spanning the gap. CDR3 bases: TGTGCCAGCAGTTTACGGAGACAGGTGTTGAATTCACCCCTCCACTTT. It is translated as CASSLRRQVLNSPLHF.

The V gene is TRBV5-6, the J gene TRBJ2-7, with 8 bases that match TRBD1. Looked up from germline, CDR1 is SGHDT and CDR2 is YYEEEE. V dropped 6 bases and J dropped 3; count of bases not matched to a gene: 5. The CDR3 spans 13 residues. CDR3 nucleotide sequence: TGTGCCAGCATCCGACAGGGGCTCTACGAGCAGTACTTC. The encoded protein is CASIRQGLYEQYF.

V gene TRBV5-6 combines with J gene TRBJ2-4; possible D gene TRBD1, 6 bases. CDR3 length: 16 amino acids. V shed 0 bases and J shed 0 bases, with 10 bases lying between them. The germline V gene encodes CDR1 SGHDT and CDR2 YYEEEE. The CDR3 region has the DNA TGTGCCAGCAGCTTGGGGGAAGGGGGAGCCAAAAACATTCAGTACTTC. It is translated as CASSLGEGGAKNIQYF.

This clonotype was observed many times. The chain couples TRBV12-3 or TRBV12-4 to TRBJ2-1; 12 bases fit TRBD2. Trimming cost V 5 bases and J 4 bases; bases outside gene matches: 3. The CDR3 is 15 amino acids. CDR3 DNA: TGTGCCAGCAGTCTACTAGCGGGAGGATACAATGAGCAGTTCTTC. Translated: CASSLLAGGYNEQFF.

This chain links TRBV11-2 with TRBJ2-2; 7 nucleotides match TRBD2. V was pared by 5 bases and J by 1 base, with 4 bases of the junction left unmatched. This CDR3 is 15 amino acids long. CDR1 SGHAT and CDR2 FQNNGV come from the germline V gene. As DNA, the CDR3 is TGTGCCAGCAGCCTCGGACTAGAGAACACCGGGGAGCTGTTTTTT. Translating it yields CASSLGLENTGELFF.

The rearrangement joins TRBV12-5 to TRBJ2-2; D ambiguous. V was shortened by 5 bases and J by 7 bases, with 14 bases between the two germline ends. The CDR3 has 14 amino acids. Germline CDR1 LGHNT, CDR2 FRNRAP. The CDR3 DNA reads as TGTGCTAGTGGTATCGACGCCCCGGTCGGGGAGCTGTTTTTT. This translates into CASGIDAPVGELFF.

Ten or more counts support this clonotype. V and J are TRBV20-1 and TRBJ2-1, with D perhaps TRBD1 (6 bases). Looked up from germline, CDR1 is DFQATT and CDR2 is SNEGSKA (reference sequence). CDR3 length: 15 amino acids. V was shortened by 6 bases and J by 0 bases, with 15 bases between the two germline ends. The CDR3 sequence is CSAKGDSLSYNEQFF. The CDR3 DNA sequence: TGCAGTGCGAAGGGGGATAGTCTCTCCTACAATGAGCAGTTCTTC.

The chain combines TRBV20-1 with TRBJ1-2; 11 positions agree with TRBD1. Germline CDR1 reads DFQATT; CDR2 reads SNEGSKA (reference sequence). J lost 4 bases, V lost 6 bases, and 10 bases had no gene match. The CDR3 totals 15 residues. The CDR3 sequence is CSAADRGQSPYGYTF. In DNA form, the CDR3 reads TGCAGTGCGGCGGACAGGGGGCAGAGTCCCTATGGCTACACCTTC.

As concerns this clonotype: A read error may explain this, as a much larger clone is one base away. The rearrangement joins TRBV3-1 to TRBJ2-2; 8 positions match TRBD1. This CDR3 contains 14 residues. CDR1 and CDR2 from the germline V gene are LGHDT and YNNKEL (reference sequence). The J segment lost 6 bases and the V segment lost 7 bases, leaving 7 bases of the junction unmatched. CDR3 DNA: TGTGCCAGCACCCTCCGGACAGGGTCCGGGGAGCTGTTTTTT. Protein sequence: CASTLRTGSGELFF.

The chain recombines TRBV20-1 with TRBJ2-5, with D perhaps being TRBD1 or TRBD2 (5 bases each). Between the trimmed V and J ends, which lost 6 bases and 3 bases, there was a span of 14 bases. Germline CDR1 and CDR2: DFQATT and SNEGSKA (reference sequence). The CDR3 contains 13 residues. The CDR3 region has the DNA TGCAGTGCATCACCCGGGGCAGAAGAGACCCAGTACTTC. Protein: CSASPGAEETQYF.

This clonotype was observed at least ten times. This sequence joins TRBV29-1 and TRBJ1-3; weak D call: TRBD1 (5 bases). Trimming took off 4 bases at V and 4 bases at J, with 8 bases between the two ends. This CDR3 region has 12 residues. Germline-derived CDR1 and CDR2 are SQVTM and ANQGSEA. The CDR3 sequence is CSVVGDGNTIYF. The CDR3 DNA sequence: TGCAGCGTTGTAGGGGACGGAAACACCATATATTTT. Drawing the rest from reference TRBV29-1 and TRBJ1-3, the complete variable domain is SAVISQKPSRDICQRGTSLTIQCQVDSQVTMMFWYRQQPGQSLTLIATANQGSEATYESGFVIDKFPISRPNLTFSTLTVSNMSPEDSSIYLCSVVGDGNTIYFGEGSWLTVV.

In its sample, this clonotype was seen a few times. The J gene is TRBJ2-5, the V gene TRBV28, with TRBD2 matching over 10 bases. Trimming at V came to 4 bases and at J to 0 bases, leaving 5 bases not matched to a gene. Germline lookup yields CDR1 MDHEN and CDR2 SYDVKM. The CDR3 loop spans 16 amino acids. For the CDR3, the DNA is TGTGCCAGCAGTTCCCTAGCGGGAGAACACCAAGAGACCCAGTACTTC. Amino acids: CASSSLAGEHQETQYF.

Worth noting for this clonotype: Relative to the germline gene, one junction end is altered; a read error may explain this. The J gene is TRBJ2-6, the V gene TRBV13, with D perhaps matching TRBD1 (6 bases). Germline-derived CDR1 and CDR2 are PRHDT and FYEKMQ (reference sequence). CDR3 length equals 19 residues. In nucleotides, the CDR3 is TGTACCAGCAGCCTTCTATGGGACATCATGCTTGGGGGGGCCAACGTCCTGACTTTC. Translation: CTSSLLWDIMLGGANVLTF.